This passage covers 28 T cell receptor beta chains from one sample sequenced in a study of T-cell memory formation after mild COVID-19. TCRdb re-called the 5' RACE reads with MiXCR, one entry per CDR3 protein. The data contain hundreds of thousands of distinct CDR3 sequences, about 20% of them seen just once; the ten biggest clones take up under 8.5%. The specimen sequenced was PBMCs or a T cell subset sorted from them (not recorded which). These receptors were taken from an adult woman who had mild COVID-19 (a few samples of this study predate the infection). Cell type and time point are not known.

The sample holds a few counts of this clonotype. The chain uses TRBV2 and TRBJ2-3, with TRBD2 matching 8 bases. The CDR3 length is 14 residues. CDR1 SNHLY and CDR2 FYNNEI come from the germline V gene. V lost 5 bases and J lost 8; bases outside the gene matches: 9. The CDR3 sequence is CASSLLGLGGTQYF. The CDR3 DNA reads as TGTGCCAGCAGTCTCCTGGGACTAGGAGGTACGCAGTATTTT. The complete variable domain, with remaining parts taken from reference TRBV2 and TRBJ2-3, reads EPEVTQTPSHQVTQMGQEVILRCVPISNHLYFYWYRQILGQKVEFLVSFYNNEISEKSEIFDDQFSVERPDGSNFTLKIRSTKLEDSAMYFCASSLLGLGGTQYFGPGTRLTVL.

The table lists this clonotype with a few counts. The chain carries TRBV4-1 and TRBJ2-7; D might be TRBD1 (6 bases). Germline CDR1 reads MGHRA; CDR2 reads YSYEKL. V gave up 1 base and J gave up 7 bases, with 11 bases separating them. The CDR3 is 13 residues long. DNA of the CDR3: TGCGCCAGCAGCCAAGGGTCCCAGGGGGAGCAGTACTTC. Protein sequence: CASSQGSQGEQYF.

This clonotype appeared a few times. CDR3 DNA sequence: TGCGCCAGCAGCTCGGGACAGCCTAAAGAGACCCAGTACTTC. This gives the protein CASSSGQPKETQYF. The chain has TRBV5-1 and TRBJ2-5; 7 positions match TRBD1. There are 14 residues in the CDR3. V dropped 3 bases and J dropped 3; count of bases not matched to a gene: 5. From germline, CDR1 is SGHRS and CDR2 YFSETQ. Based on the CDR3 plus reference TRBV5-1 and TRBJ2-5, the full variable domain is KAGVTQTPRYLIKTRGQQVTLSCSPISGHRSVSWYQQTPGQGLQFLFEYFSETQRNKGNFPGRFSGRQFSNSRSEMNVSTLELGDSALYLCASSSGQPKETQYFGPGTRLLVL.

The CDR3 here is CASGIRDGSYNEQFF. CDR3 coding DNA: TGTGCCAGCGGAATTAGGGACGGCTCCTACAATGAGCAGTTCTTC. The V call is TRBV6-1, the J call TRBJ2-1; the D gene could be TRBD1 or TRBD2 (5 bases each). In germline, CDR1 is MNHNS, CDR2 SASEGT. The CDR3 runs to 15 residues. The V end was cut by 8 bases, the J end by 0 bases, with 14 bases between.

The chain uses TRBV30 and TRBJ1-6, with D maybe TRBD1 (5 bases). With 2 bases removed from V and 8 bases from J, the gap between germline ends came to 13 bases. The CDR3 is 14 amino acids. Germline V CDR1 and CDR2: GTSNPN, SVGIG (reference sequence). The CDR3 DNA reads TGTGCCTGGAGTAGTCGGGGGTTTTATTCACCCCTCCACTTT. Its translation is CAWSSRGFYSPLHF.

The chain couples TRBV7-8 to TRBJ1-1, with unresolved D. The V and J ends lost 2 bases and 6 bases respectively, with 7 bases between them. Germline CDR1 SGHVS, CDR2 FQNEAQ. This CDR3 region has 12 residues. The CDR3 DNA is TGTGCCAGCAGCTTATTTAGAGCTGAAGCTTTCTTT. Amino acid sequence: CASSLFRAEAFF.

The CDR3 region has the DNA TGTGCCAGCAGTCCACTTCAAACAGACATTCAAGCTTTCTTT. It codes for CASSPLQTDIQAFF. The V gene is TRBV28, the J gene TRBJ1-1; D is undetermined. Trimming stripped 5 bases from V and 9 bases from J, with 19 bases between. CDR1 MDHEN and CDR2 SYDVKM come from the germline V gene. The CDR3 consists of 14 residues.

The J gene is TRBJ1-4, the V gene TRBV6-5; D is unresolved. This CDR3 is built from 15 residues. Between the trimmed V and J ends, which lost 0 bases and 8 bases, there was a span of 13 bases. Germline V gene data show CDR1 as MNHEY and CDR2 as SVGAGI. This CDR3 is CASSYSTRGREKLFF. As DNA, the CDR3 is TGTGCCAGCAGTTACTCGACCCGCGGGCGGGAAAAACTGTTTTTT.

The chain's CDR3 is CASSFQMGQFF. The CDR3 nucleotides read TGTGCCAGCAGCTTCCAAATGGGGCAGTTCTTC. The chain uses TRBV5-5 and TRBJ2-1; D is ambiguous. CDR1 is SGHKS and CDR2 is YYEKEE in the germline V gene (reference sequence). The CDR3 covers 11 residues. Deletions cut 2 bases from V and 12 bases from J, with 9 bases between.

This clonotype has just a few counts. The genes are TRBV11-2 and TRBJ2-7; D is perhaps TRBD2 (6 bases). V lost 1 base to trimming and J lost 2 bases, with 12 bases between them. The CDR3 runs to 15 residues. Germline V gene sequence: CDR1 SGHAT, CDR2 FQNNGV. The CDR3 nucleotides read TGTGCCAGCAGCTTAGGGCGGGGTGCCCCCTACGAGCAGTACTTC. Translation: CASSLGRGAPYEQYF.

The chain carries TRBV24-1 and TRBJ1-5, with D possibly matching TRBD1 (6 bases). From germline, CDR1 is KGHDR and CDR2 SFDVKD. The CDR3 sequence is 14 residues long. The ends were cut back, 5 bases at V and 7 bases at J, with 14 bases in the middle. The DNA for the CDR3 is TGTGCCACCAGTGGATCTGCAGGGGAACAGCCCCAGCATTTT. This gives the protein CATSGSAGEQPQHF.

The J gene is TRBJ1-4, the V gene TRBV2; possibly TRBD1 for D (5 bases). Trimming took off 1 base at V and 6 bases at J, with 12 bases between the two ends. The CDR3 consists of 15 residues. Germline-derived CDR1 and CDR2 are SNHLY and FYNNEI. The CDR3 loop reads CASSEEQLRDEKLFF. The CDR3 DNA is TGTGCCAGCAGTGAAGAGCAACTCAGGGATGAAAAACTGTTTTTT.

This clonotype was picked up a small number of times. CDR3 coding DNA: TGTGCCAGCAGTCCCAAGGGTACCGGGGAGCTGTTTTTT. This translates into CASSPKGTGELFF. The chain is built from TRBV12-3 or TRBV12-4 and TRBJ2-2; unclear D gene. The CDR3 is 13 amino acids. V shed 5 bases and J shed 5 bases, with 9 bases lying between them.

This clonotype has more than one count but fewer than ten. The V gene is TRBV29-1, the J gene TRBJ1-1, with D perhaps matching TRBD1 (5 bases). Germline V gives CDR1 SQVTM, CDR2 ANQGSEA. Trimming cost V 0 bases and J 0 bases, with 8 bases left between them. The CDR3 runs 14 residues. The CDR3 DNA reads as TGCAGCGTTGAAGATGGGGACTTGAACACTGAAGCTTTCTTT. Amino acids: CSVEDGDLNTEAFF.

The sample holds many counts of this clonotype. The V call is TRBV7-8, the J call TRBJ1-1; D is uncertain. The CDR3 is 12 amino acids. CDR1 and CDR2 from the germline V gene are SGHVS and FQNEAQ. Trimming left V 3 bases short and J 7 bases short, with 9 bases between. CDR3 region: CASSFSQDEAFF. The CDR3 bases are TGTGCCAGCAGCTTTTCTCAGGATGAAGCTTTCTTT.

V is TRBV20-1 and J is TRBJ2-7; no clear D gene. Deletions cut 2 bases from V and 6 bases from J, with 11 bases between. Germline V lookup: CDR1 DFQATT, CDR2 SNEGSKA (reference sequence). This CDR3 spans 12 amino acids. CDR3 loop: CSARPLGSEQYF. The CDR3 DNA reads TGCAGTGCTAGACCCCTGGGTAGCGAGCAGTACTTC.

The chain recombines TRBV30 with TRBJ2-7, with D maybe TRBD1 (6 bases). CDR3 length equals 15 residues. V was clipped by 0 bases and J by 5 bases, with 17 bases between them. CDR1 and CDR2 from the germline V gene are GTSNPN and SVGIG (reference sequence). The CDR3 region is CAWSVLGGPVDEQYF. The CDR3, as DNA: TGTGCCTGGAGTGTACTTGGGGGCCCCGTCGACGAGCAGTACTTC.

This clonotype was counted a few times. V usage is TRBV7-6 and J usage is TRBJ1-4, with 8 bases matching TRBD1. Germline CDR1 SGHVS, CDR2 FNYEAQ. This CDR3 is built from 14 residues. V lost 5 bases and J lost 8; bases outside the gene matches: 7. CDR3 residues: CASSPTGVEEKLFF. CDR3 DNA: TGTGCCAGCAGCCCGACAGGGGTGGAGGAAAAACTGTTTTTT.

The chain joins TRBV3-1 to TRBJ1-2; D remains ambiguous. The germline V gene encodes CDR1 LGHDT and CDR2 YNNKEL (reference sequence). Trimming shortened V by 3 bases and J by 8 bases, and 19 bases separated the two germline ends. This CDR3 comprises 15 residues. The CDR3 DNA is TGTGCCAGCAGCCAGCTGAACCGGGAGGTGGAAGGCTACACCTTC. It is translated as CASSQLNREVEGYTF. Full variable domain (missing parts from reference TRBV3-1 and TRBJ1-2): DTAVSQTPKYLVTQMGNDKSIKCEQNLGHDTMYWYKQDSKKFLKIMFSYNNKELIINETVPNRFSPKSPDKAHLNLHINSLELGDSAVYFCASSQLNREVEGYTFGSGTRLTVV.

In its sample, this clonotype was seen a few times. The chain uses TRBV7-9 and TRBJ1-2; D is undetermined. Germline CDR1 reads SEHNR; CDR2 reads FQNEAQ (reference sequence). V was shortened by 4 bases and J by 8 bases, with 14 bases between the two germline ends. This CDR3 region has 13 residues. CDR3 region: CASSSGSPGGYTF. In DNA form, the CDR3 reads TGTGCCAGCAGCTCCGGGTCCCCGGGAGGCTACACCTTC.

The rearrangement links TRBV12-3 or TRBV12-4 to TRBJ2-3, with TRBD2 matching over 9 bases. J lost 5 bases, V lost 4 bases, and 7 bases had no gene match. The CDR3 totals 15 residues. Written as DNA, the CDR3 is TGTGCCAGCAGTTCCCCTAGCGGGGTAGGAGATACGCAGTATTTT. Amino acids: CASSSPSGVGDTQYF.

This clonotype was picked up a small number of times. The J gene is TRBJ2-7, the V gene TRBV20-1; 9 bases align to TRBD2. Germline assignment: CDR1 DFQATT and CDR2 SNEGSKA (reference sequence). V lost 2 bases to trimming and J lost 3 bases; unmatched junction nucleotides: 5. This CDR3 is 14 amino acids long. The CDR3 coding sequence is TGCAGTGCTAGAAAGGTAGCGGGAGTCTACGAGCAGTACTTC. Its protein product is CSARKVAGVYEQYF.

The genes are TRBV5-1 and TRBJ2-1; 10 nucleotides agree with TRBD2. The germline V gene encodes CDR1 SGHRS and CDR2 YFSETQ. The CDR3 length is 15 residues. With V trimmed by 6 bases and J by 5 bases, 8 bases remained unmatched. In nucleotides, the CDR3 is TGCGCCAGCACTCCTAGCGGGGGAAGTCACAATGAGCAGTTCTTC. The encoded protein is CASTPSGGSHNEQFF.

This clonotype turned up a few times. The chain has TRBV29-1 and TRBJ2-1; D might be TRBD1 (5 bases). Trimming left V 3 bases short and J 9 bases short, with 15 bases between. The germline V gene has CDR1 SQVTM and CDR2 ANQGSEA. The CDR3 length is 13 residues. The DNA for the CDR3 is TGCAGCGTTGATGCCAGGGTTTCCGGTGAGCAGTTCTTC. This sequence encodes CSVDARVSGEQFF.

This chain connects TRBV6-1 to TRBJ2-5; 7 nucleotides line up with TRBD1. The CDR3 is made up of 15 amino acids. The V segment lost 0 bases and the J segment 5 bases; nucleotides outside the gene matches: 6. Looked up from germline, CDR1 is MNHNS and CDR2 is SASEGT. This CDR3 reads CASSEARGRRETQYF. In DNA, the CDR3 is TGTGCCAGCAGTGAAGCAAGGGGGCGTCGGGAGACCCAGTACTTC.

The J gene is TRBJ1-2, the V gene TRBV4-1; weak D call: TRBD1 (6 bases). Trimming stripped 0 bases from V and 4 bases from J, with 12 bases between. The CDR3 loop spans 15 amino acids. Germline assignment: CDR1 MGHRA and CDR2 YSYEKL. The CDR3 loop is CASSQDLTGLYGYTF. The CDR3 DNA is TGCGCCAGCAGCCAAGATTTGACAGGACTCTATGGCTACACCTTC.

The chain combines TRBV5-1 with TRBJ2-7, with D perhaps TRBD1 or TRBD2 (5 bases each). Germline CDR1 reads SGHRS; CDR2 reads YFSETQ. This CDR3 region has 14 residues. V lost 4 bases to trimming and J lost 3 bases, with 14 bases between them. The chain's CDR3 is CASSGGKVYYEQYF. CDR3 DNA sequence: TGCGCCAGCAGCGGGGGTAAGGTCTACTACGAGCAGTACTTC.

The rearrangement links TRBV4-3 to TRBJ1-5, with D possibly matching TRBD1 (5 bases). Germline values: CDR1 LGHNA, CDR2 YSLEER. The CDR3 totals 15 residues. V was cut by 1 base and J by 4 bases, with 11 bases left in between. CDR3 in DNA: TGCGCCAGCAGCCAAGCCCCCTGGGGGAATCAGCCCCAGCATTTT. Its protein product is CASSQAPWGNQPQHF.